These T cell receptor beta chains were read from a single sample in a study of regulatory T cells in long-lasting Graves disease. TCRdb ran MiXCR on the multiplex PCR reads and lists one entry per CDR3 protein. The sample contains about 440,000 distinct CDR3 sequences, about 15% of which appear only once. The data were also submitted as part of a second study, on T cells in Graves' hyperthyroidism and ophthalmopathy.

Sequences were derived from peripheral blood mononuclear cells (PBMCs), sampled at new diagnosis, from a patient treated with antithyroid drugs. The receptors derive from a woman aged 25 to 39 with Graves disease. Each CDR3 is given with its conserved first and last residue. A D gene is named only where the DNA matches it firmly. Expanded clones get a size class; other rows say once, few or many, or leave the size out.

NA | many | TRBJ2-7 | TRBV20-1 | TGCAGTGCAGAGGACGACGGGTTCTCCTACGAGCAGTACTTC | CSAEDDGFSYEQYF
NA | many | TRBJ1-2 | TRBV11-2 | TGTGCCAGCAGCTCCTTCTATGGCTACACCTTC | CASSSFYGYTF
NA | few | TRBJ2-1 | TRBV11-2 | TGTGCCAGCAGCTTAGAACTAGTACCCGAAGGGAATGAGCAGTTCTTC | CASSLELVPEGNEQFF
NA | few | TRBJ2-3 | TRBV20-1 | TGCAGTGCCGCCCGGGTCTTTAGGGGGACGGCAGATACGCAGTATTTT | CSAARVFRGTADTQYF
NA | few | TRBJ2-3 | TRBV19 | TGTGCCAGTTTGGGGGGCTACCCCGTGTATACGCAGTATTTT | CASLGGYPVYTQYF
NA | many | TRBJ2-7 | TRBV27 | TGTGCCAGCAGTTTCCAAACGGGACGGTCCTACGAGCAGTACTTC | CASSFQTGRSYEQYF
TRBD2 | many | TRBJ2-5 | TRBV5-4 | TGTGCCAGCAGCTTGTCGGTAGGGGAGGGGACCCAGTACTTC | CASSLSVGEGTQYF
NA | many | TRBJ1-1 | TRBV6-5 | TGTGCCAGCAGTTATAATTGGGGGAGGAACACTGAAGCTTTCTTT | CASSYNWGRNTEAFF
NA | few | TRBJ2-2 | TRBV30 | TGTGCCTCGCAACTGGGGGGAGGTGACACCGGGGAGCTGTTTTTT | CASQLGGGDTGELFF
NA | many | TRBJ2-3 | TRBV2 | TGTGCCAGCAGCGCCGACGGAGATACGCAGTATTTT | CASSADGDTQYF
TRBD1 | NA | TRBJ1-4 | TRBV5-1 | TGTGCCAGCAGGCCCCGCAGGGGGGAAAAACTGTTTTTT | CASRPRRGEKLFF
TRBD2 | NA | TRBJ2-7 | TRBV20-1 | TGCAGTGCTTCCCCGGGACTAGCTCACGAGCAGTACTTC | CSASPGLAHEQYF
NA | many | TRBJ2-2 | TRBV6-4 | TGTGCCAGCAGTGACGGCCCGGACACCGGGGAGCTGTTTTTT | CASSDGPDTGELFF
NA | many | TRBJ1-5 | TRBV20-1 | TGCAGTGTCGGCTATAGCAATCAGCCCCAGCATTTT | CSVGYSNQPQHF
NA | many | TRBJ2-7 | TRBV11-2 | TGTGCCAGCAGCCCCCAATCGATAGACGGGAACTACGAGCAGTACTTC | CASSPQSIDGNYEQYF
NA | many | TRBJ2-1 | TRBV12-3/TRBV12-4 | TGTGCCAGCAGTCCCTCCGGGAACACCAATGAGCAGTTCTTC | CASSPSGNTNEQFF
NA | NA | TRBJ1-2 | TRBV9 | TGTGCCAGCAGCGTAGGCCTGGGGCAGGGGTATGGCTACACCTTC | CASSVGLGQGYGYTF
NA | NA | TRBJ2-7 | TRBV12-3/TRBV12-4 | TGTGCCAGCAGTCAGGAGGACGAGCAGTACTTC | CASSQEDEQYF